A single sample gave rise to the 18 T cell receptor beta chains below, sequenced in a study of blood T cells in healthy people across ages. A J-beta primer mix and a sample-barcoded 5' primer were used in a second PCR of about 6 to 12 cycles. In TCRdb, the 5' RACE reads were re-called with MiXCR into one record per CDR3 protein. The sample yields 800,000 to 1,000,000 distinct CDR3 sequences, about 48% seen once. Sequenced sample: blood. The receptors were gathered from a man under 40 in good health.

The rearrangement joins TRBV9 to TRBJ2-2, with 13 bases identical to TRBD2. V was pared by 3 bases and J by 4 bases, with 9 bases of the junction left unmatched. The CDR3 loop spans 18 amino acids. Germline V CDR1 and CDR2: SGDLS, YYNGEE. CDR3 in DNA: TGTGCCAGCAGCGCTCGACTAGCGGGGGGTAGGGGCACCGGGGAGCTGTTTTTT. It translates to CASSARLAGGRGTGELFF. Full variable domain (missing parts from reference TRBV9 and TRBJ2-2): DSGVTQTPKHLITATGQRVTLRCSPRSGDLSVYWYQQSLDQGLQFLIQYYNGEERAKGNILERFSAQQFPDLHSELNLSSLELGDSALYFCASSARLAGGRGTGELFFGEGSRLTVL.

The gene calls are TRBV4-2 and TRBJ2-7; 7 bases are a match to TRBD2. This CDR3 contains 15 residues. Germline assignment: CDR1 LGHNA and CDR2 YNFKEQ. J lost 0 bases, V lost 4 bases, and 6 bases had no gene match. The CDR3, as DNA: TGTGCCAGCAGCCGGGCCTCTAGCGGCTCCTACGAGCAGTACTTC. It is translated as CASSRASSGSYEQYF.

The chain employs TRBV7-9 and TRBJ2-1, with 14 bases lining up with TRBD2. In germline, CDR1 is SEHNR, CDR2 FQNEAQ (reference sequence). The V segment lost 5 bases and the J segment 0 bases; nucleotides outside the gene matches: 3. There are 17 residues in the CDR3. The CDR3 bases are TGTGCCAGCAGCCACGGGACTAGCGGGAGCTCCTACAATGAGCAGTTCTTC. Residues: CASSHGTSGSSYNEQFF.

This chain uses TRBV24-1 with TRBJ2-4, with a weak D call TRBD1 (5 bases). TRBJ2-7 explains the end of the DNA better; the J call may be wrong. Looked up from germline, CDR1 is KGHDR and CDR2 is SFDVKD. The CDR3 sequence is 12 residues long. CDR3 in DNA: TGTGCCACCAGGGTTGACAGCTACGAGCAGTACTTC. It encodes CATRVDSYEQYF.

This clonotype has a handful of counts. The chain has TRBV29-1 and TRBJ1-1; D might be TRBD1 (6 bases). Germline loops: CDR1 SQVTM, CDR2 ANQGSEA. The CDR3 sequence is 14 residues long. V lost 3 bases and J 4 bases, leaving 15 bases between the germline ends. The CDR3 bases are TGCAGCGTTGAGCTGGTGGGGGCGGCCACTGAAGCTTTCTTT. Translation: CSVELVGAATEAFF. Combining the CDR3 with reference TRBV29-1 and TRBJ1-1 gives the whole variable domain SAVISQKPSRDICQRGTSLTIQCQVDSQVTMMFWYRQQPGQSLTLIATANQGSEATYESGFVIDKFPISRPNLTFSTLTVSNMSPEDSSIYLCSVELVGAATEAFFGQGTRLTVV.

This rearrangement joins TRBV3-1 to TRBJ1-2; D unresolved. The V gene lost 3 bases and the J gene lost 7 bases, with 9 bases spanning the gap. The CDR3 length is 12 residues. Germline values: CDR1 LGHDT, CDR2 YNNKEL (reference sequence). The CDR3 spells CASSQALRGYTF. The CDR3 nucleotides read TGTGCCAGCAGCCAGGCTCTCCGTGGCTACACCTTC.

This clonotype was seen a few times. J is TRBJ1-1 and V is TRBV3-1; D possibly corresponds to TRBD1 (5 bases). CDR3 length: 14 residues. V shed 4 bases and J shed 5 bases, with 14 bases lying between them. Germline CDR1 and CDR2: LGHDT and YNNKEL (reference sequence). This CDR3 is CASSPYTKGTEAFF. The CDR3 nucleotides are TGTGCCAGCAGCCCATACACCAAGGGGACTGAAGCTTTCTTT.

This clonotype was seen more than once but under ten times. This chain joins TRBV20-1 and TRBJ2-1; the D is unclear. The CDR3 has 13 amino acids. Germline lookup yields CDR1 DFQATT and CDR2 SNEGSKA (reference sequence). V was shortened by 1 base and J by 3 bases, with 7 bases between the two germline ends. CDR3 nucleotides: TGCAGTGCTAGAGGCCTGGGCTACAATGAGCAGTTCTTC. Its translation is CSARGLGYNEQFF.

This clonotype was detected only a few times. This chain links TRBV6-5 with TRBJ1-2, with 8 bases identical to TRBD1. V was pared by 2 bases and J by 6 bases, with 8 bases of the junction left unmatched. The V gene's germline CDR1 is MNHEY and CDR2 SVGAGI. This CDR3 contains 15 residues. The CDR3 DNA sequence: TGTGCCAGCAGTTACGAACAGGGGGGAGGTCATGGCTACACCTTC. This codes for CASSYEQGGGHGYTF.

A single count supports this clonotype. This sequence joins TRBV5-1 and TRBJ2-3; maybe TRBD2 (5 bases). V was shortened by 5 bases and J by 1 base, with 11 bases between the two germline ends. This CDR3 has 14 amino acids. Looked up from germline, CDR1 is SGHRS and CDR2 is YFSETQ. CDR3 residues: CASRQEAGTDTQYF. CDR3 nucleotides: TGCGCCAGCAGGCAAGAAGCGGGCACAGATACGCAGTATTTT.

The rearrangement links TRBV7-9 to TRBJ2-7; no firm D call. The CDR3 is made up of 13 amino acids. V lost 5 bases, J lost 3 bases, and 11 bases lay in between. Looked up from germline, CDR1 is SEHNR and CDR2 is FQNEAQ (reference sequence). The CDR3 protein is CASSVRTRYEQYF. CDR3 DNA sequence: TGTGCCAGCAGCGTACGGACGCGCTACGAGCAGTACTTC.

CDR3 bases: TGTGCCAGCAGCCTGGACAGTAGGCGGGTCGAGCAGTACTTC. Its translation is CASSLDSRRVEQYF. The chain is built from TRBV28 and TRBJ2-7; tentative D call: TRBD1 (6 bases). The CDR3 has 14 amino acids. CDR1 and CDR2 (germline): MDHEN, SYDVKM. The V end was cut by 6 bases, the J end by 6 bases, with 18 bases between.

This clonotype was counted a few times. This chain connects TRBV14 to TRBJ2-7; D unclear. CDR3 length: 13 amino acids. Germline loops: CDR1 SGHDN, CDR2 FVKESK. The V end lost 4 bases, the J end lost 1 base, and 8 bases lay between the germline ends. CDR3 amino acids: CASSPSASYEQYF. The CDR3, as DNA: TGTGCCAGCAGCCCTTCCGCTTCCTACGAGCAGTACTTC.

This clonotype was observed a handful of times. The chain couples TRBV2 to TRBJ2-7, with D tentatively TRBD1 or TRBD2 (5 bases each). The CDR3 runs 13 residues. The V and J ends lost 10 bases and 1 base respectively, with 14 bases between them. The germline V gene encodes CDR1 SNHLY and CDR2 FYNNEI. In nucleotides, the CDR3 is TGTGCCATCGTCGGGACGGTATCCTACGAGCAGTACTTC. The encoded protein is CAIVGTVSYEQYF. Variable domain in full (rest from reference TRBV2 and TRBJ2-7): EPEVTQTPSHQVTQMGQEVILRCVPISNHLYFYWYRQILGQKVEFLVSFYNNEISEKSEIFDDQFSVERPDGSNFTLKIRSTKLEDSAMYFCAIVGTVSYEQYFGPGTRLTVT.

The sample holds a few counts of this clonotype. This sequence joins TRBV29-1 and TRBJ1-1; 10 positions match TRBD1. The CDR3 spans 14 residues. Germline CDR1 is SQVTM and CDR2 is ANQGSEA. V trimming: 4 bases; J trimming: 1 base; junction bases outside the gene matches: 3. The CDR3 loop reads CSVGGTGENTEAFF. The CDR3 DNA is TGCAGCGTTGGAGGGACAGGGGAGAACACTGAAGCTTTCTTT.

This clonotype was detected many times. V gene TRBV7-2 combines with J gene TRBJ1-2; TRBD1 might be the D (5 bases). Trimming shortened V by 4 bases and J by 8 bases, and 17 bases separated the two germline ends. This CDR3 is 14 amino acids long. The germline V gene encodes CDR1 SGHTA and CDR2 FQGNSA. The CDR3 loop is CASSYYGTASGYTF. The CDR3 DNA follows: TGTGCCAGCAGCTATTACGGGACGGCTTCCGGCTACACCTTC.

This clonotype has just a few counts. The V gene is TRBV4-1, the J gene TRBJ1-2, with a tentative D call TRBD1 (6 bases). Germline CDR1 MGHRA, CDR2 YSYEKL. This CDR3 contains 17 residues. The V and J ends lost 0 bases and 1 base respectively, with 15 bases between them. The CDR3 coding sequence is TGCGCCAGCAGCCAAGACTTTCGGACAGACCTTAACTATGGCTACACCTTC. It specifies CASSQDFRTDLNYGYTF.

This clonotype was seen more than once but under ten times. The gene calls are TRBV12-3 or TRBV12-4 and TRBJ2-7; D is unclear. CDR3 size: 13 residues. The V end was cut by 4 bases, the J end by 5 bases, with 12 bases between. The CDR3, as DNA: TGTGCCAGCAGTTCCTTCGACCTCCACGAGCAGTACTTC. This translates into CASSSFDLHEQYF.